Shown below are 30 T cell receptor beta chains from a single sample sequenced in a study of cytomegalovirus exposure and HLA in healthy donors. The primer mix had 60 Vbeta and 13 Jbeta primers. Clones were read by immunoSEQ multiplex PCR, and TCRdb kept only the in-frame ones, dropping some. The specimen's table records 110,000 to 150,000 clones. Specimen: PBMCs. The receptors were gathered from a woman under 30 in good health and CMV-seronegative.

The rearrangement uses TRBV30 and TRBJ1-3, with unresolved D. Germline lookup yields CDR1 GTSNPN and CDR2 SVGIG (reference sequence). The CDR3 is 16 amino acids. Deletions cut 0 bases from V and 0 bases from J, with 12 bases between. CDR3: CAWSVLSGSSGNTIYF. For the CDR3, the DNA is TGTGCCTGGAGTGTTCTCTCGGGGAGCTCTGGAAACACCATATATTTT. Variable domain in full (rest from reference TRBV30 and TRBJ1-3): SQTIHQWPATLVQPVGSPLSLECTVEGTSNPNLYWYRQAAGRGLQLLFYSVGIGQISSEVPQNLSASRPQDRQFILSSKKLLLSDSGFYLCAWSVLSGSSGNTIYFGEGSWLTVV.

The rearrangement joins TRBV30 to TRBJ1-1; D unclear. Trimming stripped 2 bases from V and 3 bases from J, with 10 bases between. The CDR3 has 13 amino acids. CDR1 is GTSNPN and CDR2 is SVGIG in the germline V gene (reference sequence). DNA of the CDR3: TGTGCCTGGAGTACCTGGAGTTACACTGAAGCTTTCTTT. It encodes CAWSTWSYTEAFF.

The CDR3 loop reads CASSPLPTEETQYF. CDR3 sequence (DNA): TGTGCCAGCAGCCCCCTCCCGACAGAAGAGACCCAGTACTTC. The genes are TRBV5-4 and TRBJ2-5; tentative D call: TRBD1 (5 bases). This CDR3 has 14 amino acids. Germline V gene data show CDR1 as SGHNT and CDR2 as YYREEE (reference sequence). Trimming cost V 4 bases and J 3 bases, with 13 bases left between them.

The chain recombines TRBV28 with TRBJ2-1, with 11 positions matching TRBD2. The J segment lost 7 bases and the V segment lost 3 bases, leaving 5 bases of the junction unmatched. This CDR3 contains 15 residues. The V gene's germline CDR1 is MDHEN and CDR2 SYDVKM. The CDR3 region is CASSLIAGGWNEQFF. CDR3 sequence (DNA): TGTGCCAGCAGTTTGATAGCGGGAGGGTGGAATGAGCAGTTCTTC. Supplemented by reference TRBV28 and TRBJ2-1, the full variable domain reads DVKVTQSSRYLVKRTGEKVFLECVQDMDHENMFWYRQDPGLGLRLIYFSYDVKMKEKGDIPEGYSVSREKKERFSLILESASTNQTSMYLCASSLIAGGWNEQFFGPGTRLTVL.

The chain links TRBV27 to TRBJ2-1; the match to TRBD2 covers 7 bases. Germline V gives CDR1 MNHEY, CDR2 SMNVEV (reference sequence). The CDR3 runs to 13 residues. Trimming at V came to 5 bases and at J to 8 bases, leaving 6 bases not matched to a gene. The CDR3: CASSRDYVDEQFF. The CDR3 bases are TGTGCCAGCAGTAGGGACTACGTCGATGAGCAGTTCTTC.

The chain uses TRBV5-4 and TRBJ2-1; 7 nucleotides match TRBD1. Per germline, CDR1 SGHNT and CDR2 YYREEE (reference sequence). The CDR3 totals 15 residues. V lost 4 bases to trimming and J lost 0 bases; unmatched junction nucleotides: 4. CDR3 region: CASSRDSSSYNEQFF. CDR3 nucleotide sequence: TGTGCCAGCAGCCGGGACAGCAGCTCCTACAATGAGCAGTTCTTC.

The chain joins TRBV5-1 to TRBJ1-1; TRBD1 aligns across 8 bases. Germline CDR1 and CDR2: SGHRS and YFSETQ. The CDR3 runs 14 residues. The V and J ends lost 4 bases and 6 bases, in that order; junction bases with no gene match: 8. The CDR3 reads CASSLNGQGPEAFF. Written as DNA, the CDR3 is TGCGCCAGCAGCCTGAACGGACAGGGCCCTGAAGCTTTCTTT. Full variable domain (rest looked up from reference TRBV5-1 and TRBJ1-1): KAGVTQTPRYLIKTRGQQVTLSCSPISGHRSVSWYQQTPGQGLQFLFEYFSETQRNKGNFPGRFSGRQFSNSRSEMNVSTLELGDSALYLCASSLNGQGPEAFFGQGTRLTVV.

The rearrangement links TRBV11-2 to TRBJ2-7, with a possible D match to TRBD1 (5 bases). V lost 5 bases, J lost 10 bases, and 12 bases lay in between. The V gene's germline CDR1 is SGHAT and CDR2 FQNNGV. The CDR3 spans 11 residues. CDR3 sequence (DNA): TGTGCCAGCAGCCTGGGGCTTGTCCAGTACGTC. This sequence encodes CASSLGLVQYV.

V and J are TRBV7-8 and TRBJ2-1; 14 bases align to TRBD2. V was pared by 5 bases and J by 5 bases, with 11 bases of the junction left unmatched. This CDR3 region has 18 residues. Germline values: CDR1 SGHVS, CDR2 FQNEAQ. The CDR3 DNA follows: TGTGCCAGCAGCCTAATGAGGGGACTAGCGGGAGTAGACAATGAGCAGTTCTTC. Amino acids: CASSLMRGLAGVDNEQFF.

V and J are TRBV7-6 and TRBJ1-1; D is perhaps TRBD1 (6 bases). Germline assignment: CDR1 SGHVS and CDR2 FNYEAQ. V shed 1 base and J shed 2 bases, with 11 bases lying between them. This CDR3 is built from 15 residues. The CDR3 coding sequence is TGTGCCAGCAGCTTAGAGTGGGGGCAAAACACTGAAGCTTTCTTT. It encodes CASSLEWGQNTEAFF. The full variable domain, rest sourced from reference TRBV7-6 and TRBJ1-1, is GAGVSQSPRYKVTKRGQDVALRCDPISGHVSLYWYRQALGQGPEFLTYFNYEAQQDKSGLPNDRFSAERPEGSISTLTIQRTEQRDSAMYRCASSLEWGQNTEAFFGQGTRLTVV.

V is TRBV11-3 and J is TRBJ1-1; D possibly corresponds to TRBD1 (6 bases). Looked up from germline, CDR1 is SGHNT and CDR2 is YENEEA. The CDR3 sequence is 13 residues long. The ends were cut back, 5 bases at V and 5 bases at J, with 12 bases in the middle. The CDR3 DNA reads as TGTGCCAGCAGCCTGGAGGGGGGGACTGAAGCTTTCTTT. It yields the protein CASSLEGGTEAFF.

This rearrangement joins TRBV18 to TRBJ1-1; possibly TRBD1 for D (5 bases). The CDR3 loop spans 15 amino acids. The germline V gene has CDR1 KGHSH and CDR2 LQKENI. The V and J ends lost 0 bases and 4 bases respectively, with 12 bases between them. The CDR3 DNA reads as TGTGCCAGCTCACCACCGGGTTTAGGGGCCACTGAAGCTTTCTTT. It specifies CASSPPGLGATEAFF.

The chain employs TRBV5-4 and TRBJ2-4; D gene ambiguous. The CDR3 length is 12 residues. In germline, CDR1 is SGHNT, CDR2 YYREEE (reference sequence). The V and J ends lost 0 bases and 9 bases respectively, with 7 bases between them. The CDR3 DNA reads TGTGCCAGCAGCTTGGGTCCATCCATTCAGTACTTC. The encoded protein is CASSLGPSIQYF.

The V call is TRBV29-1, the J call TRBJ2-7; tentatively, D is TRBD1 (5 bases). The germline V and J ends were trimmed by 3 bases and 5 bases, with 11 bases remaining between them. The CDR3 is 12 amino acids. The germline gives CDR1 SQVTM, CDR2 ANQGSEA. The CDR3 coding sequence is TGCAGCGTTGATAGCTTGGGGCACGAGCAGTACTTC. This encodes CSVDSLGHEQYF.

This sequence joins TRBV28 and TRBJ2-3; 8 bases line up with TRBD2. The CDR3 totals 14 residues. Germline V CDR1 and CDR2: MDHEN, SYDVKM. V was clipped by 4 bases and J by 6 bases; unmatched bases: 6. The CDR3 loop is CASSSAGTSDTQYF. CDR3 sequence (DNA): TGTGCCAGCAGTTCCGCCGGGACTAGTGATACGCAGTATTTT.

CDR3 residues: CASTLQQGRAAFF. The CDR3 DNA reads TGTGCCAGTACCTTACAACAGGGAAGGGCAGCTTTCTTT. This chain joins TRBV19 and TRBJ1-1; D might be TRBD1 (6 bases). The V gene lost 7 bases and the J gene lost 10 bases, with 19 bases spanning the gap. The length of the CDR3 is 13 residues. From germline, CDR1 is LNHDA and CDR2 SQIVND (reference sequence).

Concerning this clone itself: Other DNA sequences in the same sample also yield this CDR3. The rearrangement uses TRBV6-5 and TRBJ2-3; D possibly corresponds to TRBD1 (6 bases). Germline values: CDR1 MNHEY, CDR2 SVGAGI. The CDR3 has 13 residues. The germline V and J ends were trimmed by 7 bases and 3 bases, with 11 bases remaining between them. The CDR3 DNA reads TGTGCCAGCACCCCTCAGGGGACAGATACGCAGTATTTT. The encoded protein is CASTPQGTDTQYF.

In regard to this clone: Other DNA sequences in the sample encode the same CDR3. The chain combines TRBV6-5 with TRBJ2-3; the D gene is possibly TRBD1 (6 bases). Trimming left V 5 bases short and J 3 bases short, with 12 bases between. CDR1 is MNHEY and CDR2 is SVGAGI in the germline V gene. The CDR3 is made up of 14 amino acids. CDR3 bases: TGTGCCAGCAGTCTCCAGGGGCTTACAGATACGCAGTATTTT. Residues: CASSLQGLTDTQYF.

The chain combines TRBV7-9 with TRBJ2-1; possible D gene TRBD1, 5 bases. CDR3 size: 14 residues. Looked up from germline, CDR1 is SEHNR and CDR2 is FQNEAQ (reference sequence). V was trimmed by 5 bases and J by 7 bases, leaving 15 bases between them. The CDR3 DNA reads TGTGCCAGCAGCCTAGATCCCGCAGGGAATGAGCAGTTCTTC. Its protein is CASSLDPAGNEQFF. Filled out from reference TRBV7-9 and TRBJ2-1, the complete variable domain reads DTGVSQNPRHKITKRGQNVTFRCDPISEHNRLYWYRQTLGQGPEFLTYFQNEAQLEKSRLLSDRFSAERPKGSFSTLEIQRTEQGDSAMYLCASSLDPAGNEQFFGPGTRLTVL.

V and J are TRBV4-3 and TRBJ1-3, with a possible D match to TRBD1 (5 bases). CDR3 size: 17 residues. Trimming removed 0 bases from V and 4 bases from J, with 16 bases in between. The germline V gene encodes CDR1 LGHNA and CDR2 YSLEER. As DNA, the CDR3 is TGCGCCAGCAGCCAAGATTTGGGCGGGACCCTCGGAAACACCATATATTTT. This sequence encodes CASSQDLGGTLGNTIYF.

This sequence joins TRBV7-9 and TRBJ1-1; TRBD1 is a possible D gene (5 bases). The CDR3 is 12 amino acids. V was clipped by 5 bases and J by 3 bases, with 7 bases between them. CDR1 SEHNR and CDR2 FQNEAQ come from the germline V gene (reference sequence). The DNA for the CDR3 is TGTGCCAGCAGCCGGGGGGACACTGAAGCTTTCTTT. Protein sequence: CASSRGDTEAFF.

The chain has TRBV14 and TRBJ1-1; D is uncertain. Germline V lookup: CDR1 SGHDN, CDR2 FVKESK. Trimming cost V 0 bases and J 3 bases, with 11 bases left between them. The CDR3 length is 15 residues. The CDR3 sequence is CASSQEPDQYTEAFF. CDR3 coding DNA: TGTGCCAGCAGCCAAGAACCCGATCAGTACACTGAAGCTTTCTTT.

The rearrangement joins TRBV7-9 to TRBJ2-6; 8 nucleotides match TRBD2. The CDR3 runs 19 residues. Trimming removed 7 bases from V and 0 bases from J; junction bases left unmatched: 14. From germline, CDR1 is SEHNR and CDR2 FQNEAQ (reference sequence). CDR3 amino acids: CASTWGRGGLSSGANVLTF. CDR3 sequence (DNA): TGTGCCAGCACCTGGGGTCGGGGGGGGCTCAGCTCTGGGGCCAACGTCCTGACTTTC. The full variable domain, its missing parts supplied by reference TRBV7-9 and TRBJ2-6, is DTGVSQNPRHKITKRGQNVTFRCDPISEHNRLYWYRQTLGQGPEFLTYFQNEAQLEKSRLLSDRFSAERPKGSFSTLEIQRTEQGDSAMYLCASTWGRGGLSSGANVLTFGAGSRLTVL.

As DNA, the CDR3 is TGTGCCAGCAGTTCCTCGGACAGGGGTGATCAGCCCCAGCATTTT. As protein: CASSSSDRGDQPQHF. The chain combines TRBV6-6 with TRBJ1-5; TRBD1 matches at 9 bases. The ends lost 4 bases at V and 5 bases at J; junction bases unmatched: 6. The CDR3 runs 15 residues. The germline V gene has CDR1 MNHNY and CDR2 SVGAGI (reference sequence).

Concerning this clone: Other nucleotide sequences in the sample specify the same CDR3. The CDR3 loop reads CAWSVSGGNRAFF. The CDR3 bases are TGTGCCTGGAGTGTATCGGGGGGCAATAGGGCCTTCTTT. This sequence joins TRBV30 and TRBJ1-1, with D perhaps matching TRBD1 (6 bases). The CDR3 has 13 amino acids. Trimming removed 0 bases at V and 14 bases at J, with 19 bases between. Germline loops: CDR1 GTSNPN, CDR2 SVGIG (reference sequence).

This chain uses TRBV19 with TRBJ2-2; 7 bases match TRBD1. This CDR3 contains 14 residues. From germline, CDR1 is LNHDA and CDR2 SQIVND (reference sequence). With V trimmed by 5 bases and J by 3 bases, 3 bases remained unmatched. The chain's CDR3 is CASSEQGDTGELFF. The DNA for the CDR3 is TGTGCCAGTAGTGAGCAGGGGGACACCGGGGAGCTGTTTTTT.

The chain carries TRBV7-2 and TRBJ2-5; TRBD1 might be the D (6 bases). Germline CDR1 reads SGHTA; CDR2 reads FQGNSA. Deletions cut 5 bases from V and 4 bases from J, with 11 bases between. This CDR3 contains 13 residues. The CDR3 reads CASSRGWRETQYF. The CDR3 bases are TGTGCCAGCAGCAGGGGGTGGCGAGAGACCCAGTACTTC.

This chain connects TRBV7-2 to TRBJ2-1, with TRBD2 matching 15 bases. V shed 5 bases and J 4 bases; nucleotides not matched to a gene: 9. This CDR3 has 18 residues. The germline V gene encodes CDR1 SGHTA and CDR2 FQGNSA. CDR3: CASSPRTSGRVGYNEQFF. DNA of the CDR3: TGTGCCAGCAGCCCACGGACTAGCGGGAGGGTGGGTTACAATGAGCAGTTCTTC.

The CDR3 loop is CATETNTEAFF. The CDR3 DNA reads as TGTGCCACGGAGACGAACACTGAAGCTTTCTTT. V is TRBV10-3 and J is TRBJ1-1; the D is unclear. The germline V and J ends were trimmed by 10 bases and 1 base, with 7 bases remaining between them. This CDR3 contains 11 residues. Germline CDR1 is ENHRY and CDR2 is SYGVKD.

The rearrangement uses TRBV5-8 and TRBJ2-1; weak D call: TRBD1 (6 bases). The CDR3 is 15 residues long. V gave up 2 bases and J gave up 5 bases, with 14 bases separating them. CDR1 is SGHTS, CDR2 YDEGEE, per germline. DNA of the CDR3: TGTGCCAGCAGCTTAGAGCAGGGGTTACACAATGAGCAGTTCTTC. This codes for CASSLEQGLHNEQFF. Full variable domain (missing parts from reference TRBV5-8 and TRBJ2-1): EAGVTQSPTHLIKTRGQQATLRCSPISGHTSVYWYQQALGLGLQFLLWYDEGEERNRGNFPPRFSGRQFPNYSSELNVNALELEDSALYLCASSLEQGLHNEQFFGPGTRLTVL.